This T cell receptor beta chain was retrieved from a study of T cells expressing NK-cell markers. Across the study: One of the eight sequenced donors was seronegative, whereas the other seven were HCMV-seropositive.

The CDR3 has 16 residues. CDR1 is KGHDR and CDR2 is SFDVKD in the germline V gene. General study results and limits: Over 5 donors carried dominant NKG2C+ clonotypes that made up roughly 1.0-7.0% of their CD8+ T cells. The study found these clonotypes also leading the CD3+CD56-NKG2C+ fraction in several donors. HCMV specificity of expanded NKG2C+ T cell clones remained unclear.

With the 5' RACE reads reprocessed, TCRdb shows one record per CDR3 protein and no DNA. This repertoire comprises 300,000 to 500,000 distinct CDR3 sequences; its ten largest clones make up around a tenth. Comments on this clonotype: Its antigen is undetermined.

J is TRBJ2-2 and V is TRBV24-1; lacking DNA, the TRBD1 call made by TCRdb goes unchecked. Sequencing was performed on blood T cells: a sorted CD56 or NKG2C T cell subset, CD4+ or CD8+ T cells, or bulk PBMC T cells (not recorded which). The receptor was isolated from a woman between 50 and 59 years old in good health. The CDR3 here is CATSDPGGAGTGELFF.